This is a list of T cell receptor beta chains from one sample in a study of T cell repertoires in cytomegalovirus infection. These receptors' antigens are unknown. TCRdb re-called the reads with MiXCR, one entry per CDR3 protein. This table holds about 770,000 distinct CDR3 sequences, about 27% found once. Sequenced here: cultured CD8+ T cells from PBMCs, sampled from culture after CMV antigen stimulation. The receptors derive from a human donor in good health (CMV status not recorded). Some clones in this sample may be carry-over from other donors' samples. Both conserved end residues are part of each CDR3. The D gene is left open where the match is weak. Clone size is stated in some rows and not others, as once, few, many or a class when expanded.

abundance	v_gene	d_gene	j_gene	CDR3aa	CDR3nt
many	TRBV7-2	TRBD2	TRBJ2-1	CASSWGGGFLYNEQFF	TGTGCCAGCAGCTGGGGCGGGGGGTTCCTATACAATGAGCAGTTCTTC
few	TRBV7-9	-	TRBJ1-5	CASSLGPGANQPQHF	TGTGCCAGCAGCTTAGGCCCAGGGGCTAATCAGCCCCAGCATTTT
-	TRBV7-2	-	TRBJ2-3	CASSLGPGPSTDTQYF	TGTGCCAGCAGCTTAGGTCCCGGGCCTAGCACAGATACGCAGTATTTT
few	TRBV28	TRBD1	TRBJ2-1	CASRPGQGGYNEQFF	TGTGCCAGCAGGCCGGGACAGGGGGGCTACAATGAGCAGTTCTTC
few	TRBV7-6	TRBD2	TRBJ2-1	CASSRLAGGLESYNEQFF	TGTGCCAGCAGCAGACTAGCGGGGGGGCTTGAATCCTACAATGAGCAGTTCTTC
few	TRBV7-9	-	TRBJ1-4	CASSGESPSHGRDEKLFF	TGTGCCAGCAGCGGAGAATCCCCCTCACATGGAAGGGATGAAAAACTGTTTTTT
few	TRBV6-2/TRBV6-3	-	TRBJ2-2	CASTDKVLTGELFF	TGTGCCAGCACTGACAAGGTCCTCACCGGGGAGCTGTTTTTT
-	TRBV11-2	-	TRBJ2-1	CASSIGTFEQFF	TGTGCCAGCAGCATCGGGACTTTCGAGCAGTTCTTC
-	TRBV6-5	-	TRBJ2-3	CASSYSQTGPDTQYF	TGTGCCAGCAGTTACTCCCAGACAGGTCCAGATACGCAGTATTTT
many	TRBV7-2	TRBD1	TRBJ2-1	CASRSKQGYPPYNEQFF	TGTGCCAGCAGGTCTAAACAGGGGTACCCCCCCTACAATGAGCAGTTCTTC
many	TRBV7-6	-	TRBJ2-1	CASSTTGGNEQFF	TGTGCCAGCAGCACCACCGGGGGCAATGAGCAGTTCTTC
-	TRBV25-1	-	TRBJ1-3	CASAPRGVSFGNTIYF	TGTGCCAGCGCCCCGAGGGGGGTTTCCTTTGGAAACACCATATATTTT
-	TRBV6-5	TRBD1	TRBJ1-1	CAIGTGTVTEAFF	TGTGCCATCGGGACAGGGACCGTCACTGAAGCTTTCTTT
few	TRBV10-2	TRBD2	TRBJ2-2	CASTGGVYTGELFF	TGCGCCAGCACCGGGGGGGTTTACACCGGGGAGCTGTTTTTT
-	TRBV6-1	TRBD2	TRBJ2-1	CASSSSGGGVSEQFF	TGTGCCAGCAGCTCGAGCGGGGGCGGAGTGAGTGAGCAGTTCTTC
-	TRBV7-4	-	TRBJ2-5	CASRPDSRRKETQYF	TGTGCCAGCAGACCGGACAGCCGAAGGAAAGAGACCCAGTACTTC
-	TRBV20-1	-	TRBJ2-3	CSARGRDTGRTDTQYF	TGCAGTGCTAGGGGTCGGGACACTGGTCGGACAGATACGCAGTATTTT
-	TRBV4-1	-	TRBJ1-1	CASSPRRGDTEAFF	TGCGCCAGCAGCCCCCGGCGGGGAGACACTGAAGCTTTCTTT
-	TRBV7-8	TRBD2	TRBJ2-1	CASSFVRGAGHNEQFF	TGTGCCAGCAGCTTCGTAAGGGGAGCGGGACACAATGAGCAGTTCTTC
few	TRBV4-3	TRBD1	TRBJ1-6	CASSQDLVIEWGTGISPLHF	TGCGCCAGCAGCCAAGATCTAGTTATCGAGTGGGGGACAGGGATTTCACCCCTCCACTTT
many	TRBV7-8	TRBD1	TRBJ2-7	CASSPTGGNYEQYF	TGTGCCAGCAGCCCGACAGGGGGAAACTACGAGCAGTACTTC
few	TRBV4-2	-	TRBJ2-3	CASSQVQGRTTDTQYF	TGTGCCAGCAGCCAAGTCCAAGGACGGACCACAGATACGCAGTATTTT
few	TRBV19	TRBD1	TRBJ2-1	CASRRDRGTTNEQFF	TGTGCCAGTAGGAGGGACAGGGGAACGACGAATGAGCAGTTCTTC
few	TRBV4-2	-	TRBJ1-1	CASSQDMGGGRIYAFF	TGTGCCAGCAGCCAAGATATGGGTGGGGGCCGGATCTATGCTTTCTTT
-	TRBV6-1	TRBD2	TRBJ2-1	CASSQPGLAGAGTYNEQFF	TGTGCCAGCAGCCAACCGGGACTAGCGGGGGCCGGCACCTACAATGAGCAGTTCTTC
-	TRBV28	-	TRBJ2-2	CASSHTTNTGELFF	TGTGCCAGCAGTCATACGACGAACACCGGGGAGCTGTTTTTT
-	TRBV28	-	TRBJ2-3	CASSLSRGRTDTQYF	TGTGCCAGCAGTCTGTCCAGGGGGAGGACAGATACGCAGTATTTT
-	TRBV20-1	-	TRBJ1-6	CSAYYRVEGNSPLHF	TGCAGTGCTTACTACAGGGTAGAGGGGAATTCACCCCTCCACTTT
-	TRBV6-5	-	TRBJ1-2	CASSYSKGIYGYTF	TGTGCCAGCAGTTACTCGAAGGGGATCTATGGCTACACCTTC
-	TRBV7-6	-	TRBJ2-1	CASRDTGSSYNEQFF	TGTGCCAGCAGGGACACAGGGAGCTCCTACAATGAGCAGTTCTTC
few	TRBV7-9	TRBD2	TRBJ2-3	CASSMAGGTDTQYF	TGTGCCAGCAGTATGGCGGGGGGCACAGATACGCAGTATTTT
-	TRBV20-1	TRBD1	TRBJ2-4	CSAREGTGTSLAKNIQYF	TGCAGTGCTAGAGAAGGGACAGGGACTTCTCTAGCCAAAAACATTCAGTACTTC
many	TRBV7-8	TRBD1	TRBJ2-1	CASSFPTGGSYNEQFF	TGTGCCAGCAGCTTCCCGACAGGGGGCTCCTACAATGAGCAGTTCTTC
many	TRBV7-6	TRBD1	TRBJ1-1	CASSLEVTGWTEAFF	TGTGCCAGCAGCTTAGAGGTGACAGGGTGGACTGAAGCTTTCTTT
few	TRBV6-2/TRBV6-3	TRBD2	TRBJ2-1	CASSYSMAGGLYNEQFF	TGTGCCAGCAGTTACTCGATGGCGGGGGGTTTATACAATGAGCAGTTCTTC
many	TRBV7-2	-	TRBJ2-1	CASSLNSPPLNEQFF	TGTGCCAGCAGCTTAAATTCCCCCCCACTAAATGAGCAGTTCTTC
few	TRBV20-1	TRBD2	TRBJ2-3	CSARVRGVDTDTQYF	TGCAGTGCTAGAGTACGGGGGGTAGACACAGATACGCAGTATTTT
-	TRBV4-1	TRBD1	TRBJ1-1	CASSQQTTGRDTEAFF	TGCGCCAGCAGCCAACAAACGACAGGGCGAGACACTGAAGCTTTCTTT
-	TRBV15	-	TRBJ2-4	CATSRAPSGFKNIQYF	TGTGCCACCAGCAGAGCCCCGAGCGGGTTCAAAAACATTCAGTACTTC
few	TRBV7-8	-	TRBJ2-1	CASSLGTLEQFF	TGTGCCAGCAGCTTAGGAACCCTTGAGCAGTTCTTC
-	TRBV12-3/TRBV12-4	-	TRBJ2-1	CASQFFGGGYDPPSDEQFF	TGTGCCAGCCAATTTTTTGGGGGGGGCTACGATCCCCCAAGCGATGAGCAGTTCTTC
-	TRBV4-3	-	TRBJ2-1	CASSQDALVTNEQFF	TGCGCCAGCAGCCAAGATGCCCTCGTTACCAATGAGCAGTTCTTC
few	TRBV7-9	-	TRBJ1-5	CASSLGTSQPQHF	TGTGCCAGCAGCTTAGGAACAAGCCAGCCCCAGCATTTT
-	TRBV27	TRBD2	TRBJ2-2	CASSLASGYGELFF	TGTGCCAGCAGTTTAGCTAGCGGATACGGGGAGCTGTTTTTT
few	TRBV7-9	-	TRBJ1-1	CASRAGGSTEAFF	TGTGCCAGCAGGGCAGGAGGAAGCACTGAAGCTTTCTTT
few	TRBV6-1	-	TRBJ2-5	CASSEVRGGSSRQETQYF	TGTGCCAGCAGTGAAGTGAGGGGAGGATCATCAAGACAAGAGACCCAGTACTTC
few	TRBV13	TRBD1	TRBJ2-4	CASSFPGQQAKNIQYF	TGTGCCAGCAGTTTTCCGGGACAGCAAGCCAAAAACATTCAGTACTTC
few	TRBV7-6	-	TRBJ2-7	CASSSDSRFYEQYF	TGTGCCAGCAGCTCGGACAGTAGATTCTACGAGCAGTACTTC
-	TRBV10-3	TRBD2	TRBJ2-3	CAIRPSGGAGDTQYF	TGTGCCATCAGACCTAGCGGGGGGGCTGGAGATACGCAGTATTTT
-	TRBV12-3/TRBV12-4	-	TRBJ1-1	CASSVRVVNTEAFF	TGTGCCAGCAGTGTCAGGGTCGTGAACACTGAAGCTTTCTTT
many	TRBV4-2	-	TRBJ1-2	CASSQGPYYTNYGYTF	TGTGCCAGCAGCCAAGGTCCATACTACACTAACTATGGCTACACCTTC
-	TRBV6-2/TRBV6-3	-	TRBJ1-1	CASSGVWGTEAFF	TGTGCCAGCAGTGGGGTTTGGGGCACTGAAGCTTTCTTT
few	TRBV10-3	-	TRBJ2-1	CAISEGVQVGYNEQFF	TGTGCCATCAGTGAGGGGGTACAGGTGGGCTACAATGAGCAGTTCTTC